These 10 T cell receptor beta chains originate from one sample sequenced in a study of T cells in Graves' hyperthyroidism and ophthalmopathy. Template material for amplifying TCR beta CDR3 regions consisted of RNA transcripts. TCR CDR3 regions were first amplified by RT-PCR with HTBI primers. Via MiXCR, TCRdb re-called the multiplex PCR reads, giving one row per CDR3 protein. The sample lists a few hundred thousand distinct CDR3 sequences, 15% to 19% occurring once. Sequenced material: blood. These receptors came from a woman in her 30s with Graves' hyperthyroidism.

This clonotype was seen at least ten times. This chain joins TRBV5-1 and TRBJ1-1; 9 nucleotides agree with TRBD1. Germline V gene lookup returns CDR1 SGHRS and CDR2 YFSETQ. This CDR3 has 13 residues. V trimming: 3 bases; J trimming: 6 bases; junction bases outside the gene matches: 3. CDR3 amino acids: CASSWDRDAEAFF. The CDR3 DNA follows: TGCGCCAGCAGCTGGGACAGGGACGCTGAAGCTTTCTTT. The entire variable domain, with the rest obtained from reference TRBV5-1 and TRBJ1-1, is as follows: KAGVTQTPRYLIKTRGQQVTLSCSPISGHRSVSWYQQTPGQGLQFLFEYFSETQRNKGNFPGRFSGRQFSNSRSEMNVSTLELGDSALYLCASSWDRDAEAFFGQGTRLTVV.

The V and J genes are TRBV27 and TRBJ1-1; weak D call: TRBD1 (5 bases). Trimming removed 4 bases from V and 1 base from J, with 13 bases in between. The germline CDR1 and CDR2 sequences are MNHEY and SMNVEV (reference sequence). The CDR3 consists of 15 residues. CDR3 sequence (DNA): TGTGCCAGCAGTTCCGTGACAGAAACGAACACTGAAGCTTTCTTT. This gives the protein CASSSVTETNTEAFF.

At least ten counts were recorded for this clonotype. V and J are TRBV20-1 and TRBJ1-2, with a weak D call TRBD1 (6 bases). From germline, CDR1 is DFQATT and CDR2 SNEGSKA (reference sequence). The V end lost 5 bases, the J end lost 6 bases, and 13 bases lay between the germline ends. The CDR3 is made up of 12 amino acids. The CDR3 loop is CSAGTGKDGYTF. As DNA, the CDR3 is TGCAGTGCTGGCACAGGGAAGGATGGCTACACCTTC.

There are many counts of this clonotype. This rearrangement joins TRBV20-1 to TRBJ2-1; D may be TRBD1 (6 bases). Per the germline V gene, CDR1 is DFQATT and CDR2 is SNEGSKA (reference sequence). Trimming removed 8 bases at V and 3 bases at J, with 20 bases between. CDR3 size: 15 residues. CDR3: CSRVKDRPIYNEQFF. CDR3 sequence (DNA): TGCAGTCGGGTAAAGGACAGACCTATCTACAATGAGCAGTTCTTC.

The chain recombines TRBV7-6 with TRBJ1-2, with D perhaps matching TRBD1 (5 bases). The CDR3 covers 15 residues. Germline CDR1 reads SGHVS; CDR2 reads FNYEAQ. V lost 5 bases and J lost 7, with 20 bases in between. This CDR3 reads CASSPGQSQLSGYTF. In nucleotides, the CDR3 is TGTGCCAGCAGCCCAGGACAATCGCAGTTGTCTGGCTACACCTTC.

This clonotype was seen only a few times. The rearrangement uses TRBV6-5 and TRBJ2-3; 7 nucleotides align to TRBD1. Germline V gives CDR1 MNHEY, CDR2 SVGAGI. V lost 2 bases, J lost 1 base, and 3 bases stayed unmatched. The CDR3 consists of 15 residues. CDR3 protein: CASSYSGTGTDTQYF. The CDR3 DNA is TGTGCCAGCAGTTACAGTGGGACAGGCACAGATACGCAGTATTTT.

This clonotype was observed at least ten times. This chain uses TRBV28 with TRBJ2-7, with TRBD2 matching over 9 bases. This CDR3 is built from 12 residues. Per the germline V gene, CDR1 is MDHEN and CDR2 is SYDVKM. With 8 bases clipped from V and 5 bases from J, the junction kept 4 bases outside the gene matches. CDR3 residues: CASDTSGHEQYF. DNA for the CDR3: TGTGCCAGCGATACTAGCGGGCACGAGCAGTACTTC.

On this clonotype itself: Being one base from a much bigger clone, this may be a read error. The genes are TRBV7-2 and TRBJ1-2, with no clear D. Trimming removed 0 bases at V and 0 bases at J, with 8 bases between. The CDR3 sequence is 15 residues long. Germline assignment: CDR1 SGHTA and CDR2 FQGNSA. CDR3 coding DNA: TGTGCCAGCAGCTTAGCCCCCCCCCCTAACTATGGCTACACCTTC. It codes for CASSLAPPPNYGYTF.

Only a few counts were recorded for this clonotype. This chain connects TRBV6-1 to TRBJ1-2; 8 bases are shared with TRBD1. The V gene end was trimmed by 6 bases and the J gene end by 6 bases; junction bases not matched to a gene: 0. This CDR3 spans 11 amino acids. Germline values: CDR1 MNHNS, CDR2 SASEGT. The CDR3 reads CASRTGDGYTF. For the CDR3, the DNA is TGTGCCAGCAGGACAGGGGATGGCTACACCTTC.

The V and J genes are TRBV6-1 and TRBJ1-5; no clear D. The CDR3 totals 15 residues. V lost 6 bases to trimming and J lost 0 bases, with 12 bases between them. Germline assignment: CDR1 MNHNS and CDR2 SASEGT. This chain's CDR3 is CASSNRRNSNQPQHF. CDR3 bases: TGTGCCAGCAGCAACCGACGGAATAGCAATCAGCCCCAGCATTTT.